The clone carrying this T cell receptor (beta chain) showed up just once. Flow cytometry was used to check the purity of CD4+ and CD8+ cells, which had been isolated by positive magnetic bead selection. This CDR3 has 17 residues. Losses at the gene ends were 0 bases for V and 7 bases for J; bases not matched to a gene: 9. CDR1 is LGHNA, CDR2 YSLEER, per germline. The protocol was immunoSEQ multiplex PCR, while the TCRdb copy is restricted to in-frame clones and leaves out a portion. The table shows roughly 23,000 clones, with approximately 80% occurring only once. This record belongs to a study of somatic mutations in cytotoxic T cells in rheumatoid arthritis. For the study at large: Sorting by flow gave nearly 100% purity for some V beta antibody-stained T-cell populations, including V beta1+ cells sequenced for TCRB.

This sequence originates from an adult with rheumatoid arthritis. The specimen was CD8+ T cells sorted from blood. J is TRBJ2-1 and V is TRBV4-3; 10 bases are a match to TRBD2. The CDR3 reads CASSQDRFSGGGNEQFF. The CDR3 DNA reads TGCGCCAGCAGCCAAGATAGGTTCAGCGGGGGGGGAAATGAGCAGTTCTTC.